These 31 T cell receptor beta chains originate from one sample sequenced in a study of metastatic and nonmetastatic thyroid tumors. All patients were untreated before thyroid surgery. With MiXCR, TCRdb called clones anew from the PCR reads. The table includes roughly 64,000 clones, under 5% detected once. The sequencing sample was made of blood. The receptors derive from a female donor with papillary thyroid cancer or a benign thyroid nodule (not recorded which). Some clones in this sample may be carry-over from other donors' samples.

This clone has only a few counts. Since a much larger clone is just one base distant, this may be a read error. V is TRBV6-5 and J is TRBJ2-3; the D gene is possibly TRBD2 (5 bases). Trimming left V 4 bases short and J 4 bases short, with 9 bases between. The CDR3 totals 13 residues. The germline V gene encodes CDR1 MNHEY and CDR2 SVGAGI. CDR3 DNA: TGTGCCAGCAGTTCGGGGTCCCCAGATACGCAGTATTTT. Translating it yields CASSSGSPDTQYF.

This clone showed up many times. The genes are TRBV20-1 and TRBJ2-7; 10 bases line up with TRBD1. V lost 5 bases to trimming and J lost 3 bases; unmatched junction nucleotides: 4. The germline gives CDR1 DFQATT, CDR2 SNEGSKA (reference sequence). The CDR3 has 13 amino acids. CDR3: CSARQGAIYEQYF. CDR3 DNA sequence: TGCAGTGCTCGACAGGGGGCAATCTACGAGCAGTACTTC.

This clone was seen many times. The DNA of the CDR3 is TGTGCCAGTACCCCTCTCGGAGTCCGGGAGCTGTTTTTT. Translating it yields CASTPLGVRELFF. The V and J genes are TRBV19 and TRBJ2-2; D ambiguous. The CDR3 extends over 13 amino acids. Germline V gives CDR1 LNHDA, CDR2 SQIVND (reference sequence). V was cut by 7 bases and J by 9 bases, with 15 bases left in between.

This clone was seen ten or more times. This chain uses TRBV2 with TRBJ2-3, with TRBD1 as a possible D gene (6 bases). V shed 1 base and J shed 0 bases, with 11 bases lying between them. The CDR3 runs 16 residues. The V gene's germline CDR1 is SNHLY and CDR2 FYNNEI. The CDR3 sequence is CASSEGWDTSTDTQYF. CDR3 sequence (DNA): TGTGCCAGCAGTGAAGGTTGGGACACTAGCACAGATACGCAGTATTTT.

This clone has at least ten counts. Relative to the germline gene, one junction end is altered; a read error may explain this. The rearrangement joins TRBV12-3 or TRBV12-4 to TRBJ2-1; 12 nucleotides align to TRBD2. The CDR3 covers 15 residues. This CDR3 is CASSLAGGPYNEQFF. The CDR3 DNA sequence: TGTGCCAGCAGTCTAGCGGGAGGGCCCTACAATGAGCAGTTCTTC.

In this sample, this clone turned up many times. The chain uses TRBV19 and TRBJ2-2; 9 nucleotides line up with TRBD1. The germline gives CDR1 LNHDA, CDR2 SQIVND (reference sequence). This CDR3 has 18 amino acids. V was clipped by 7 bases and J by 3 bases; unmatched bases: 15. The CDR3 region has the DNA TGTGCCAGTACCCATTGGGGCAGACAGGGGGGGTACACCGGGGAGCTGTTTTTT. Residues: CASTHWGRQGGYTGELFF.

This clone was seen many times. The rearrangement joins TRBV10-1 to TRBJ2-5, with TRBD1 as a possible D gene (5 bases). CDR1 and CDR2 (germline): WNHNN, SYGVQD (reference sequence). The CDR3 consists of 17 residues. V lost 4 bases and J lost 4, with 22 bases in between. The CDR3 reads CASSGNQGRVRGETQYF. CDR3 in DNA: TGCGCCAGCAGTGGGAATCAAGGCAGGGTACGTGGAGAGACCCAGTACTTC.

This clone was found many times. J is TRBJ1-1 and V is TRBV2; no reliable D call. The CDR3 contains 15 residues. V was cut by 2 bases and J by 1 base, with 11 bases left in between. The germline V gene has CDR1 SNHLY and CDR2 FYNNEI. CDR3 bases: TGTGCCAGCAGTGAACAGCCTTCTGGGAACACTGAAGCTTTCTTT. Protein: CASSEQPSGNTEAFF. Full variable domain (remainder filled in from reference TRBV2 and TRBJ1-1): EPEVTQTPSHQVTQMGQEVILRCVPISNHLYFYWYRQILGQKVEFLVSFYNNEISEKSEIFDDQFSVERPDGSNFTLKIRSTKLEDSAMYFCASSEQPSGNTEAFFGQGTRLTVV.

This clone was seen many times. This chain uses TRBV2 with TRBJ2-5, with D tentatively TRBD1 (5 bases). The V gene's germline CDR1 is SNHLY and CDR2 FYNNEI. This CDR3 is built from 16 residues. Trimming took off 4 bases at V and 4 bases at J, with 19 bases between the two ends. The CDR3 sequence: CASSGFSRVQRETQYF. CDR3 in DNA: TGTGCCAGCAGTGGCTTTAGCAGGGTCCAAAGAGAGACCCAGTACTTC.

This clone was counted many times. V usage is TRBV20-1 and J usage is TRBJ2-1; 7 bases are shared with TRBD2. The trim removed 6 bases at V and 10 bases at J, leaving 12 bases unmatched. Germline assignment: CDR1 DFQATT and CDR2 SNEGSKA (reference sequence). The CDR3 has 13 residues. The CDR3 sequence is CSAGGEGFGEQFF. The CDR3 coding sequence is TGCAGTGCAGGAGGGGAGGGCTTTGGGGAGCAGTTCTTC.

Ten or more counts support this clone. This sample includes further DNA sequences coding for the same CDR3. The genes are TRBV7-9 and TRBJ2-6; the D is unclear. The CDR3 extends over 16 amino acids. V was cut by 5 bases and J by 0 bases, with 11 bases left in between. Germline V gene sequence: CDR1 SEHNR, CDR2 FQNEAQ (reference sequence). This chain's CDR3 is CASSQGSYSGANVLTF. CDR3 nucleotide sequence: TGTGCCAGCAGCCAAGGGTCCTACTCTGGGGCCAACGTCCTGACTTTC. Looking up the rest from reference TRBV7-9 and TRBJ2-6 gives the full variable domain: DTGVSQNPRHKITKRGQNVTFRCDPISEHNRLYWYRQTLGQGPEFLTYFQNEAQLEKSRLLSDRFSAERPKGSFSTLEIQRTEQGDSAMYLCASSQGSYSGANVLTFGAGSRLTVL.

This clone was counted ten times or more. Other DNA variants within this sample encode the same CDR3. This CDR3 is CASSLKGYVSYLTSGANVLTF. CDR3 nucleotide sequence: TGTGCCAGCAGTTTAAAGGGGTATGTCAGCTACCTAACCTCTGGGGCCAACGTCCTGACTTTC. The chain combines TRBV27 with TRBJ2-6, with D perhaps TRBD1 (5 bases). This CDR3 is 21 amino acids long. Germline values: CDR1 MNHEY, CDR2 SMNVEV (reference sequence). The V gene lost 2 bases and the J gene lost 0 bases, with 23 bases spanning the gap. Variable domain in full (rest from reference TRBV27 and TRBJ2-6): EAQVTQNPRYLITVTGKKLTVTCSQNMNHEYMSWYRQDPGLGLRQIYYSMNVEVTDKGDVPEGYKVSRKEKRNFPLILESPSPNQTSLYFCASSLKGYVSYLTSGANVLTFGAGSRLTVL.

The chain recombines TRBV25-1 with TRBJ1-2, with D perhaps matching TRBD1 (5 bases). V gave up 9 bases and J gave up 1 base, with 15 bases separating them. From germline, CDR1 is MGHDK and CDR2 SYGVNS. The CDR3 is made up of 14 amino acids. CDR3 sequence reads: CASSSDSGNYGYTF. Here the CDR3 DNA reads TGTGCCAGTTCGAGCGACAGCGGTAACTATGGCTACACCTTC.

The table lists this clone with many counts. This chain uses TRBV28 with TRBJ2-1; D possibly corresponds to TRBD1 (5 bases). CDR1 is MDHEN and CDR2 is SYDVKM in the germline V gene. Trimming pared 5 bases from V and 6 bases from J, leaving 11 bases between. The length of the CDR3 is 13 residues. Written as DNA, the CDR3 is TGTGCCAGCAGTCCGCCCCAGGGCAATGAGCAGTTCTTC. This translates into CASSPPQGNEQFF.

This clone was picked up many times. CDR3 nucleotide sequence: TGTGCCGGAGGAAACTCTGGGGCCAACGTCCTGACTTTC. Its translation: CAGGNSGANVLTF. J is TRBJ2-6 and V is TRBV7-9; TRBD2 is a possible D gene (5 bases). Germline CDR1 reads SEHNR; CDR2 reads FQNEAQ (reference sequence). The CDR3 runs to 13 residues. V lost 11 bases, J lost 0 bases, and 8 bases lay in between.

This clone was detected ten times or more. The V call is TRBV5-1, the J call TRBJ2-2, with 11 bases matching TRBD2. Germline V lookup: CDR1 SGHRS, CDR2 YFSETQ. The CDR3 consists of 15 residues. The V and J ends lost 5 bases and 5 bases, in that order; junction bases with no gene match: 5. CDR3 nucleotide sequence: TGCGCCAGCAGTTACGGGACTAGCGGTACCGGGGAGCTGTTTTTT. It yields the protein CASSYGTSGTGELFF. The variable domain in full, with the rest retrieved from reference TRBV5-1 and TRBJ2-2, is KAGVTQTPRYLIKTRGQQVTLSCSPISGHRSVSWYQQTPGQGLQFLFEYFSETQRNKGNFPGRFSGRQFSNSRSEMNVSTLELGDSALYLCASSYGTSGTGELFFGEGSRLTVL.

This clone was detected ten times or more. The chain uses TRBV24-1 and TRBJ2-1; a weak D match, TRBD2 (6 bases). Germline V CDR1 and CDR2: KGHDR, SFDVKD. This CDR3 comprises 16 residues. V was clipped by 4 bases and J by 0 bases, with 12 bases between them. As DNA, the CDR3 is TGTGCCACCAGTGACCCGAGCGGGTTCTCCTACAATGAGCAGTTCTTC. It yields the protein CATSDPSGFSYNEQFF.

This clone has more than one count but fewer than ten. The CDR3, as DNA: TGTGCCACCAGCAGAGGACAGGGGTTTGGTAGCGATGGCTACACCTTC. Protein product: CATSRGQGFGSDGYTF. The chain uses TRBV15 and TRBJ1-2, with 8 positions matching TRBD1. The CDR3 runs 16 residues. V dropped 1 base and J dropped 6; count of bases not matched to a gene: 10. Germline V gene sequence: CDR1 LNHNV, CDR2 YYDKDF (reference sequence).

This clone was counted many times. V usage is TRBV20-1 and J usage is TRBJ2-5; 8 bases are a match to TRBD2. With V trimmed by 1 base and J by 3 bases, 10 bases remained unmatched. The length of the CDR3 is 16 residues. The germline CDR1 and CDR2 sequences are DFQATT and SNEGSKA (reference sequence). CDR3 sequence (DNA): TGCAGTGCTAGAGTGGCAACTAGCGGAGCCAAAGAGACCCAGTACTTC. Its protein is CSARVATSGAKETQYF.

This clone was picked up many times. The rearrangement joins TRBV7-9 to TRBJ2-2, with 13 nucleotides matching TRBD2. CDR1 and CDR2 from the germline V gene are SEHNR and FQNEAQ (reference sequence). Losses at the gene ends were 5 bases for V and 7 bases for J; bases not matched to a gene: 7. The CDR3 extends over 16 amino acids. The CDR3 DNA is TGTGCCAGCAGCCTCATTGGACTAGCGGGAGTCGGGGAGCTGTTTTTT. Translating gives CASSLIGLAGVGELFF.

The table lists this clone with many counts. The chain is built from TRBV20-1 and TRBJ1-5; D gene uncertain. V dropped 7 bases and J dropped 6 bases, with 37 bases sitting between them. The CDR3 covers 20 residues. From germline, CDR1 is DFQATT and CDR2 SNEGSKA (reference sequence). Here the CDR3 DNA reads TGCAGTGTCCCTCTGCAACAAAGGGATACTATCCGTGGGTTCGGTCAGCCCCAGCATTTT. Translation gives CSVPLQQRDTIRGFGQPQHF.

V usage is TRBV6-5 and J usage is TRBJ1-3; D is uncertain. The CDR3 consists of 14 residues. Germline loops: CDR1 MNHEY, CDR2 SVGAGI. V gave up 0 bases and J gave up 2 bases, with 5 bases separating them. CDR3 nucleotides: TGTGCCAGCAGTTACTCCTCTACTGGAAACACCATATATTTT. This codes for CASSYSSTGNTIYF.

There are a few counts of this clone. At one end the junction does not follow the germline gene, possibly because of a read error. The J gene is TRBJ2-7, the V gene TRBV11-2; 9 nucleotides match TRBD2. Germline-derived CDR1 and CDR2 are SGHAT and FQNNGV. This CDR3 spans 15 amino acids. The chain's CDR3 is CASSFYPSGMYERYF. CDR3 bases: TGTGCCAGCAGCTTTTATCCTAGCGGGATGTACGAGCGGTACTTC.

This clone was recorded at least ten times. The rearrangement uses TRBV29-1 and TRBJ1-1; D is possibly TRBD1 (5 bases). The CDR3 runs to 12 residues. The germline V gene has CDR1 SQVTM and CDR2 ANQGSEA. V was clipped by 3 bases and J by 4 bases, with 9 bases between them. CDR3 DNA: TGCAGCGTTGATCAGGGTTGCACTGAAGCTTTCTTT. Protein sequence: CSVDQGCTEAFF. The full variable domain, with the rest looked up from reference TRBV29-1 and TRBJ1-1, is SAVISQKPSRDICQRGTSLTIQCQVDSQVTMMFWYRQQPGQSLTLIATANQGSEATYESGFVIDKFPISRPNLTFSTLTVSNMSPEDSSIYLCSVDQGCTEAFFGQGTRLTVV.

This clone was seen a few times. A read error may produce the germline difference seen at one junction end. CDR3 sequence: CASSWGPGGSYEHYF. DNA for the CDR3: TGTGCCAGCAGTTGGGGCCCCGGTGGCTCCTACGAGCATTACTTC. The rearrangement joins TRBV12-3 or TRBV12-4 to TRBJ2-7; D possibly corresponds to TRBD1 (5 bases). This CDR3 contains 15 residues.

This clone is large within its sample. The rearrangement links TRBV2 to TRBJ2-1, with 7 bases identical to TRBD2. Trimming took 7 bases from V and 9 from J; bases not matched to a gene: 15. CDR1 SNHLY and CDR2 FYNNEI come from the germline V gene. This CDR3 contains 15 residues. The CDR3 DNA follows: TGTGCCAGCACCCCCGTCTCTAGCGGTGTTATTGAGCAGTTCTTC. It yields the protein CASTPVSSGVIEQFF.

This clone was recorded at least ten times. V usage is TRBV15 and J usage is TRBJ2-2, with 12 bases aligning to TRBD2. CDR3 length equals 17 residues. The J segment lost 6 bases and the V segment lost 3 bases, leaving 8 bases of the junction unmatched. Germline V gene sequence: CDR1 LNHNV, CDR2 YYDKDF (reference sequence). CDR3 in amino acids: CATSSGTSGRSAGELFF. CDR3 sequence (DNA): TGTGCCACCAGCAGTGGAACTAGCGGGAGGTCTGCCGGGGAGCTGTTTTTT. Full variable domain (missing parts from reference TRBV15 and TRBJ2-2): DAMVIQNPRYQVTQFGKPVTLSCSQTLNHNVMYWYQQKSSQAPKLLFHYYDKDFNNEADTPDNFQSRRPNTSFCFLDIRSPGLGDTAMYLCATSSGTSGRSAGELFFGEGSRLTVL.

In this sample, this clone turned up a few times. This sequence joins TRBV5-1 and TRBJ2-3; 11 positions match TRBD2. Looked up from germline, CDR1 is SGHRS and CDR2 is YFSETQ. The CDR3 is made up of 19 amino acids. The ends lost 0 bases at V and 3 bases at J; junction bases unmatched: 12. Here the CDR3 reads CASSLAGTSGSFFTDTQYF. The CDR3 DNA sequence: TGCGCCAGCAGCTTGGCCGGAACTAGCGGGAGTTTTTTTACAGATACGCAGTATTTT.

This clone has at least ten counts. The CDR3 loop is CASSQDAWTGAYEQYF. The CDR3 DNA follows: TGTGCCAGCAGCCAAGATGCTTGGACAGGCGCCTACGAGCAGTACTTC. The chain uses TRBV14 and TRBJ2-7, with 7 nucleotides matching TRBD1. V lost 0 bases, J lost 2 bases, and 7 bases stayed unmatched. The germline gives CDR1 SGHDN, CDR2 FVKESK. The CDR3 sequence is 16 residues long. Full variable domain (missing parts from reference TRBV14 and TRBJ2-7): EAGVTQFPSHSVIEKGQTVTLRCDPISGHDNLYWYRRVMGKEIKFLLHFVKESKQDESGMPNNRFLAERTGGTYSTLKVQPAELEDSGVYFCASSQDAWTGAYEQYFGPGTRLTVT.

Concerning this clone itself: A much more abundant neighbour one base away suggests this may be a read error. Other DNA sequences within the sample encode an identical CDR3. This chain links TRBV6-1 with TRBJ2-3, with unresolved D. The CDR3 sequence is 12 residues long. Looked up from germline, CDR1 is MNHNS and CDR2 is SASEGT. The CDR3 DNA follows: TGTGCCTCTTCCGGAAGCACAGATACCCAGTATTTT. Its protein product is CASSGSTDTQYF.

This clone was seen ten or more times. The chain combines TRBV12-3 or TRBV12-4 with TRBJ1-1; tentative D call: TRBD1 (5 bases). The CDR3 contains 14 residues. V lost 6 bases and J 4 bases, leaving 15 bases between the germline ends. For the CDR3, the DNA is TGTGCCAGCAGGCCAAGTGGGGGTGGCACTGAAGCTTTCTTT. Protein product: CASRPSGGGTEAFF.